This T cell receptor beta chain was recovered during a study of T cell responses to AZD1222 COVID-19 vaccine. The count of this clone is one. Antigen: not known. Findings and caveats of the study: Of spike-specific TCRs, nearly half reportedly target regions left unmutated in variants. The span of vaccine-associated CD4 TCRs extended across spike, with dominance at 160-218 and 743-854. Elevations in Spike-specific TCR breadth and depth followed administration of two AZD1222 doses. There were mostly white British donors and more females than males, and clonal diversity was possibly underestimated.

TCRdb keeps only in-frame clones here, not all; method: immunoSEQ multiplex PCR. Here the sample spans some 140,000 clones, roughly nine tenths being singletons. Per the germline V gene, CDR1 is SGHVS and CDR2 is FQNEAQ. This CDR3 is 14 amino acids long. J gave up 0 bases and V 6 bases, and 5 bases lay outside the gene matches. This clonotype originated in an adult in good health. The sample in question was peripheral blood, obtained on day 0 of AZD1222 vaccination. This sequence joins TRBV7-8 and TRBJ2-7; TRBD1 matches 7 bases. The CDR3 loop reads CASRRQGSSYEQYF. CDR3 nucleotide sequence: TGTGCCAGCAGGCGACAGGGTAGCTCCTACGAGCAGTACTTC.